This is a list of T cell receptor beta chains from one sample in a study of T cells after somatic rescue of genetic block. Here immunoSEQ multiplex PCR was the method, and the copy in TCRdb shows in-frame clones only, minus some. The sample contains about 67,000 clones, around 92% of which appear only once. Sequencing was done on a sample of peripheral blood mononuclear cells (PBMCs). These receptors originate from a man aged 35-49 years. Each CDR3 is given with its conserved first and last residue. D genes are given only for firm matches. A row's size may be missing; if present it is once, few, many or a size class.

CDR3: CASRIVNTEAFF
DNA: TGTGCCAGCAGGATCGTGAACACTGAAGCTTTCTTT
size: -
V: TRBV7-2
D: -
J: TRBJ1-1

CDR3: CASSPRQDNSPLHF
DNA: TGTGCCAGCAGCCCGAGACAAGATAATTCACCCCTCCACTTT
size: -
V: TRBV14
D: -
J: TRBJ1-6

CDR3: CASSQDWAGDGTDTQYF
DNA: TGCGCCAGCAGCCAAGACTGGGCGGGCGACGGCACAGATACGCAGTATTTT
size: -
V: TRBV4-3
D: -
J: TRBJ2-3

CDR3: CASSRGGQGYEQYF
DNA: TGCGCCAGCAGCCGAGGGGGACAGGGCTACGAGCAGTACTTC
size: -
V: TRBV4-1
D: TRBD1
J: TRBJ2-7

CDR3: CASSVSGTSFGYNEQFF
DNA: TGTGCCAGCAGCGTCTCCGGGACTAGTTTTGGGTACAATGAGCAGTTCTTC
size: -
V: TRBV11-3
D: TRBD2
J: TRBJ2-1

CDR3: CASSLAGGDSSQPQHF
DNA: TGTGCCAGCAGCTTGGCGGGGGGGGACTCAAGTCAGCCCCAGCATTTT
size: -
V: TRBV5-4
D: -
J: TRBJ1-5

CDR3: CASSRPGTGREQYF
DNA: TGTGCCAGCAGCCGCCCCGGGACAGGGCGCGAGCAGTACTTC
size: -
V: TRBV14
D: TRBD1
J: TRBJ2-7

CDR3: CASRTGATYEQYF
DNA: TGTGCCAGCAGGACAGGGGCAACCTACGAGCAGTACTTC
size: few
V: TRBV11-2
D: TRBD1
J: TRBJ2-7

CDR3: CASSLRGENLLEQFF
DNA: TGTGCCAGCAGCCTCAGGGGGGAGAACCTTCTGGAGCAGTTCTTC
size: -
V: TRBV7-2
D: -
J: TRBJ2-1

CDR3: CASSSEGANYGYTF
DNA: TGCGCCAGCAGCTCGGAGGGAGCTAACTATGGCTACACCTTC
size: -
V: TRBV5-1
D: -
J: TRBJ1-2

CDR3: CASSIGSTGELFF
DNA: TGTGCCAGTAGTATAGGTAGTACCGGGGAGCTGTTTTTT
size: -
V: TRBV19
D: -
J: TRBJ2-2

CDR3: CASSVDRASNQPQHF
DNA: TGTGCCAGCAGTGTGGACAGGGCCTCCAATCAGCCCCAGCATTTT
size: -
V: TRBV2
D: TRBD1
J: TRBJ1-5

CDR3: CASSPPPLAGSTGELFF
DNA: TGTGCCAGCTCACCACCCCCACTAGCGGGAAGTACCGGGGAGCTGTTTTTT
size: few
V: TRBV18
D: TRBD2
J: TRBJ2-2

CDR3: CASSPRGLAGYNEQFF
DNA: TGTGCCAGCAGTCCACGAGGACTAGCGGGTTACAATGAGCAGTTCTTC
size: -
V: TRBV27
D: TRBD2
J: TRBJ2-1

CDR3: CASSQDGASGAPREQFF
DNA: TGCGCCAGCAGCCAAGACGGAGCTAGCGGAGCCCCAAGGGAGCAGTTCTTC
size: -
V: TRBV4-1
D: TRBD2
J: TRBJ2-1

CDR3: CASSTGPANEQFF
DNA: TGCGCCAGCAGCACCGGGCCCGCGAATGAGCAGTTCTTC
size: -
V: TRBV10-2
D: -
J: TRBJ2-1

CDR3: CASSYSRGTGELFF
DNA: TGTGCCAGCAGTTACTCGAGGGGTACCGGGGAGCTGTTTTTT
size: -
V: TRBV6-5
D: -
J: TRBJ2-2

CDR3: CASSPSWGDTGKLFF
DNA: TGTGCCAGCAGCCCGTCGTGGGGAGATACGGGAAAACTGTTTTTT
size: -
V: TRBV7-6
D: -
J: TRBJ1-4

CDR3: CASSFVAGRTDTQYF
DNA: TGTGCCAGCAGCTTCGTTGCAGGGAGGACAGATACGCAGTATTTT
size: -
V: TRBV7-9
D: -
J: TRBJ2-3

CDR3: CASSPWGTGISYEQYF
DNA: TGTGCCAGCAGCCCTTGGGGGACAGGAATTTCCTACGAGCAGTACTTC
size: -
V: TRBV2
D: TRBD1
J: TRBJ2-7

CDR3: CAWSESGSPLHF
DNA: TGTGCCTGGAGCGAGAGCGGGTCACCCCTCCACTTT
size: -
V: TRBV30
D: -
J: TRBJ1-6

CDR3: CASHSGRNTEAFF
DNA: TGTGCCAGCCATAGCGGGAGGAACACTGAAGCTTTCTTT
size: -
V: TRBV19
D: -
J: TRBJ1-1

CDR3: CASTGFGYTF
DNA: TGTGCCAGCACAGGGTTCGGCTACACCTTC
size: few
V: TRBV2
D: -
J: TRBJ1-2

CDR3: CASRWTVHQPQHF
DNA: TGTGCCAGTAGGTGGACAGTTCACCAGCCCCAGCATTTT
size: -
V: TRBV19
D: -
J: TRBJ1-5

CDR3: CAWSVMSNRGGYTF
DNA: TGTGCCTGGAGTGTAATGAGCAATCGTGGTGGCTACACCTTC
size: -
V: TRBV30
D: -
J: TRBJ1-2

CDR3: CASTKGTSGNNEQFF
DNA: TGTGCCAGCACCAAGGGAACTAGCGGAAACAATGAGCAGTTCTTC
size: -
V: TRBV7-9
D: TRBD2
J: TRBJ2-1

CDR3: CASSLLKGTNEKLFF
DNA: TGTGCCAGCAGCTTATTAAAGGGTACTAATGAAAAACTGTTTTTT
size: -
V: TRBV7-2
D: -
J: TRBJ1-4

CDR3: CASSPQGWDTEAFF
DNA: TGTGCCAGCTCACCACAGGGGTGGGATACTGAAGCTTTCTTT
size: -
V: TRBV18
D: -
J: TRBJ1-1

CDR3: CASSLDGQETQYF
DNA: TGTGCCAGCTCACTTGATGGGCAAGAGACCCAGTACTTC
size: -
V: TRBV18
D: -
J: TRBJ2-5

CDR3: CASSLRRSLYNSPLHF
DNA: TGTGCCAGCAGCTTACGCAGGAGTCTCTATAATTCACCCCTCCACTTT
size: -
V: TRBV7-8
D: -
J: TRBJ1-6

CDR3: CASRKGNQPQHF
DNA: TGTGCCAGTAGAAAGGGAAATCAGCCCCAGCATTTT
size: -
V: TRBV19
D: -
J: TRBJ1-5

CDR3: CASSRASGGASTDTQYF
DNA: TGTGCCAGTAGTAGAGCTAGCGGGGGGGCTAGCACAGATACGCAGTATTTT
size: -
V: TRBV19
D: TRBD2
J: TRBJ2-3

CDR3: CAATRSSGNTIYF
DNA: TGTGCCGCTACGAGGAGCTCTGGAAACACCATATATTTT
size: -
V: TRBV18
D: -
J: TRBJ1-3

CDR3: CASSLRGGLPQHF
DNA: TGCGCCAGCAGCTTGCGAGGGGGCTTACCCCAGCATTTT
size: -
V: TRBV5-1
D: TRBD1
J: TRBJ1-5

CDR3: CASRSGGDTQYF
DNA: TGTGCCAGCAGATCCGGAGGAGATACGCAGTATTTT
size: -
V: TRBV27
D: -
J: TRBJ2-3

CDR3: CAWSVAGGVYEQYF
DNA: TGTGCCTGGAGTGTAGCAGGGGGCGTTTACGAGCAGTACTTC
size: once
V: TRBV30
D: TRBD1
J: TRBJ2-7

CDR3: CASSLVRVETSPLHF
DNA: TGTGCCAGCAGTTTAGTTCGGGTCGAAACTTCACCCCTCCACTTT
size: -
V: TRBV28
D: -
J: TRBJ1-6

CDR3: CASGANEQFF
DNA: TGTGCCAGCGGGGCGAATGAGCAGTTCTTC
size: -
V: TRBV25-1
D: -
J: TRBJ2-1

CDR3: CSVVRGPNEQFF
DNA: TGCAGCGTTGTCAGGGGGCCCAATGAGCAGTTCTTC
size: -
V: TRBV29-1
D: TRBD1
J: TRBJ2-1